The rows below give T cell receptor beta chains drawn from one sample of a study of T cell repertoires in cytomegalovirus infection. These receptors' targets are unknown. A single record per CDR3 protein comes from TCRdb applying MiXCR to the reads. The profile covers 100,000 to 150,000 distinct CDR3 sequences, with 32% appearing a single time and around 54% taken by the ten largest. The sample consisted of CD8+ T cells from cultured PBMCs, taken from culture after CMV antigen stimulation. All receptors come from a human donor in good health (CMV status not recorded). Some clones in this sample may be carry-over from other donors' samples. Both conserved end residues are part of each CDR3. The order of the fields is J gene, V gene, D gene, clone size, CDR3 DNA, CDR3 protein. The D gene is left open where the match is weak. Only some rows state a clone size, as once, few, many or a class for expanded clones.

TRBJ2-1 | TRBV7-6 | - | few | TGTGCCAGCAGCCTCACTCGAAGGGTTGGGAATGAGCAGTTCTTC | CASSLTRRVGNEQFF
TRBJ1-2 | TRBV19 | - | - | TGTGCCAGTAGGGAGTCGAACTATGGCTACACCTTC | CASRESNYGYTF
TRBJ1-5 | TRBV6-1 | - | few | TGTGCCAGCACCTCTAACGGACAGCCTAATCAGCCCCAGCATTTT | CASTSNGQPNQPQHF
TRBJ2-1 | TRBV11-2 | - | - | TGTGCCAGCAGCCCCCGGGAGCTAGTGGGGGGAGGATACAATGAGCAGTTCTTC | CASSPRELVGGGYNEQFF
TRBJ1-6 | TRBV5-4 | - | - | TGTGCCAGCAGCTCGGAAGGGGAGTATTCACCCCTCCACTTT | CASSSEGEYSPLHF
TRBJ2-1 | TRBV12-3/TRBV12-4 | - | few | TGTGCCAGCAGTTCATCTTTCGGGTCGAGTGAGCAGTTCTTC | CASSSSFGSSEQFF
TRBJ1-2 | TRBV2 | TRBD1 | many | TGTGCCAGAACAGGGGCCAAGAACTATGGCTACACCTTC | CARTGAKNYGYTF
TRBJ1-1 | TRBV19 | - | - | TGTGCCAGTAGTAAATGGACGGAACACACTGAAGCTTTCTTT | CASSKWTEHTEAFF
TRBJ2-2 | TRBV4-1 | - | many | TGCGCCAGCAGCCAAGGGTCAGGGACGGGGAACACCGGGGAGCTGTTTTTT | CASSQGSGTGNTGELFF
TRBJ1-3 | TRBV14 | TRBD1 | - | TGTGCCAGCAGCCCTTTAACAAGGACAGGCGATAGCTCTGGAAACACCATATATTTT | CASSPLTRTGDSSGNTIYF
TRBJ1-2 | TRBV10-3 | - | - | TGTGCCATCAGTGAGACGGGATACGCTAACTATGGCTACACCTTC | CAISETGYANYGYTF
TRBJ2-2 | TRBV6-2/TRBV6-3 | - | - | TGTGCCAGCAGTTACGTCGCTAGCGCCCATCTCAAACCCAACACCGGGGAGCTGTTTTTT | CASSYVASAHLKPNTGELFF
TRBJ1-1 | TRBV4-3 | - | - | TGCGCCAGCAGCCCCTATCGGGGTACTGAAGCTTTCTTT | CASSPYRGTEAFF
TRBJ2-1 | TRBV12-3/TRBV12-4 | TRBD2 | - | TGTGCCAGCAGTTTCCGCGGGGGGTTTAACAATGAGCAGTTCTTC | CASSFRGGFNNEQFF
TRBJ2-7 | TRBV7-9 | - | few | TGTGCCAGCAGCCTATTATCCCAGTACGAGCAGTACTTC | CASSLLSQYEQYF
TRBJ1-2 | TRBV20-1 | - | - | TGCAGTGCGGGGGGTAACAGCTTAGCTAACTATGGCTACACCTTC | CSAGGNSLANYGYTF
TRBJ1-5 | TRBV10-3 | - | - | TGTGCCATCAGTGAGTATGTGGCCCAGCCCCAGCATTTT | CAISEYVAQPQHF
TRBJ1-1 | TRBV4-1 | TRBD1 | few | TGCGCCAGCAGCCCGACAGGCTTGGCACAGGGGGGTGAAGCTTTCTTT | CASSPTGLAQGGEAFF
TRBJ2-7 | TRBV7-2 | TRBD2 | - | TGTGCCAGCAGCTTAGCGCCTAGCGGGGGGGCCTACGAGCAGTACTTC | CASSLAPSGGAYEQYF
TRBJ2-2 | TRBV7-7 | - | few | TGTGCTGCCGGGCTCCCGAACACCGGGGAGCTGTTTTTT | CAAGLPNTGELFF
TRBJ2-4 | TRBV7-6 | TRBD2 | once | TGTGCCAGCAGCCCGCGGGCTAGCGGGGGCACCAAAAACATTCAGTACTTC | CASSPRASGGTKNIQYF
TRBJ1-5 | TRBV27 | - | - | TGTGCCAGCAGCCCTTGGAGGGGTGACAATCAGCCCCAGCATTTT | CASSPWRGDNQPQHF
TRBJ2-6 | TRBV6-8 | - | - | TGTGCCAGCAGTTACTATTCTGGGGCCAACGTCCTGACTTTC | CASSYYSGANVLTF
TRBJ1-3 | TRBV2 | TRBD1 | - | TGTGCCTCTACGACAGGGGAAACGTACGGGAGGGGAAACACCATATATTTT | CASTTGETYGRGNTIYF
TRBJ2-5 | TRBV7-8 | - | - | TGTGCCAGCAGCCCCATTCAGGGCAGGGATCAAGAGACCCAGTACTTC | CASSPIQGRDQETQYF
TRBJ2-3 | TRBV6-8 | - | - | TGTGCCAGCAGTCCGGACATTCGGAGGGCCACAGATACGCAGTATTTT | CASSPDIRRATDTQYF
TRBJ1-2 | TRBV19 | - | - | TGTGCCAGTAGTGAGTACGGCTACACCTTC | CASSEYGYTF
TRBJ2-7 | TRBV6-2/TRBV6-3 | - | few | TGTGCCAGCAGTAACTTCAGGGGATCGGAGTTCTACGAGCAGTACTTC | CASSNFRGSEFYEQYF
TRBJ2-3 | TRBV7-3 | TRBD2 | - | TGTGCCAGCACGACTAGCGGAAGCCCCACAGATACGCAGTATTTT | CASTTSGSPTDTQYF
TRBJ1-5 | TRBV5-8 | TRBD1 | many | TGTGCCAGCAGCTACCTGATTGACAGGGGCAATCAGCCCCAGCATTTT | CASSYLIDRGNQPQHF
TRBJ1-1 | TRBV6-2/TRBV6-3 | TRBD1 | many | TGTGCCAGCAACCCGGGACAGGGGTTTTCTGAAGCTTTCTTT | CASNPGQGFSEAFF
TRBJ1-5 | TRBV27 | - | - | TGTGCCAGCAGTTTCATAGGGACTAATCAGCCCCAGCATTTT | CASSFIGTNQPQHF
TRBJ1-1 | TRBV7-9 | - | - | TGTGCCAGCAGCGAAGGCCCCCTGGGGGACACTGAAGCTTTCTTT | CASSEGPLGDTEAFF
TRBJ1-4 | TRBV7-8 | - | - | TGTGCCAGCAGCAGAGTGACGGTCGCAACTAATGAAAAACTGTTTTTT | CASSRVTVATNEKLFF
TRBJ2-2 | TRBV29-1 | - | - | TGCAGCGTTGATGGGGAGACCGCTAACACCGGGGAGCTGTTTTTT | CSVDGETANTGELFF
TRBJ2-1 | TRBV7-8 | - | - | TGTGCCAGCAGCCCGATCTTATCTGAGAGAGGGGAGCAGTTCTTC | CASSPILSERGEQFF
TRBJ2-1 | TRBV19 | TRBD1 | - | TGTGCCAGTAGTGAGTGGACAGGGCACAATGAGCAGTTCTTC | CASSEWTGHNEQFF
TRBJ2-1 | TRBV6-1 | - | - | TGTGCCAGCAGTGAAGAATCGGGGTGGAATGAGCAGTTCTTC | CASSEESGWNEQFF
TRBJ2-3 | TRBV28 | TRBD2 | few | TGTGCCAGCAGTTTCGTCCTAGCGGGGGCGCAGTATTTT | CASSFVLAGAQYF
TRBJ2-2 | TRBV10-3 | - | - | TGTGCCATCAGTGAGGACTCGTTGAACACCGGGGAGCTGTTTTTT | CAISEDSLNTGELFF
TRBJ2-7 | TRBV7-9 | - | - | TGTGCCAGCAGCTTTGAGGGATTCGGCTACGAGCAGTACTTC | CASSFEGFGYEQYF
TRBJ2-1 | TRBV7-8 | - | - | TGTGCCAGCAGCTCAAATTGGGACAATGAGCAGTTCTTC | CASSSNWDNEQFF